Sequencing of this TCR beta chain was carried out in a study of shared clonotypes between healthy human individuals. Study-wide results and caveats: In general, naive subsets displayed greater estimated richness than memory subsets did.

A CD45RA+ naive subset and a CD45RA-negative memory subset were split from CD4+ cells. With regard to this clone: Its specificity is unknown.

Germline loops: CDR1 SGHDN, CDR2 FVKESK. Trimming stripped 4 bases from V and 2 bases from J, with 18 bases between. The CDR3 loop spans 17 amino acids. Sequencing used immunoSEQ multiplex PCR; TCRdb keeps in-frame clones, though not all of them. Among under 600,000 clones listed, approximately 97% were seen once. The clonotype comes from a woman in her twenties or thirties in good health. V and J are TRBV14 and TRBJ2-4; D is undetermined. The specimen sequenced was naive CD4+ T cells sorted from blood. This sample's subset: CD45RA+ positively selected. CDR3 in DNA: TGTGCCAGCAGCCTCTCCGGATGGAAGGGATCCAAAAACATTCAGTACTTC. Amino acid sequence: CASSLSGWKGSKNIQYF.